The entry that follows covers one T cell receptor beta chain sequence. Antigen unknown. With a J-beta primer mix and a sample-barcoded 5' primer, a second PCR ran 7 to 11 cycles. TCRdb re-called the 5' RACE reads through MiXCR, storing one row per CDR3 protein. This table has about 580,000 distinct CDR3 sequences, about 45% appearing once. These data come from a study of blood T cells in healthy people across ages. The wider study: Template-switching capture recovered about one barcoded beta molecule per two T cells.

The germline V and J ends were trimmed by 3 bases and 2 bases, with 20 bases remaining between them. The CDR3 totals 18 residues. Germline V gene lookup returns CDR1 LGHDT and CDR2 YNNKEL (reference sequence). Whole-study findings and limits: PBMCs were not sorted, which prevented a conclusive comparison of naive versus antigen-experienced cells.

This sequence joins TRBV3-1 and TRBJ1-5, with D possibly TRBD1 on 6 matching bases. Sequencing was performed on blood. The receptor was derived from an older man in good health. CDR3 bases: TGTGCCAGCAGCCAGCACCCGGCAGGGGTGCGTGGCAATCAGCCCCAGCATTTT. Amino acids: CASSQHPAGVRGNQPQHF.